A selection of T cell receptor beta chains follows, all from one sample in a study of blood T cell repertoires in COVID-19. Profiling relied on immunoSEQ multiplex PCR, and the TCRdb table lists in-frame clones only, not all of them. The profile covers approximately 240,000 clones, with 70% to 90% appearing a single time and approximately 2.6% taken by the ten largest. Sequencing input: peripheral blood. Every receptor here comes from a man aged 45-65 years who had recovered from COVID-19. The CDR3 runs from the conserved cysteine through the conserved F or W. A D gene is named only where the DNA matches it firmly. Clone size, where shown, is once, few, many, or a class for clones that have expanded.

TRBJ2-7 TRBD1 TRBV28 - CASTDPGQGAHEQYF TGTGCCAGCACTGACCCGGGACAGGGGGCCCACGAGCAGTACTTC
TRBJ1-2 TRBD1 TRBV24-1 once CATSGTGGRGYTF TGTGCCACCAGTGGGACAGGGGGCAGGGGCTACACCTTC
TRBJ2-5 - TRBV11-2 - CASSLNGERETQYF TGTGCCAGCAGCTTAAACGGGGAGAGGGAGACCCAGTACTTC
TRBJ1-5 - TRBV24-1 - CATQGHSNQPQHF TGTGCCACCCAGGGGCATAGCAATCAGCCCCAGCATTTT
TRBJ2-3 - TRBV29-1 - CSVSTDTQYF TGCAGCGTCTCCACAGATACGCAGTATTTT
TRBJ2-1 - TRBV12-3/TRBV12-4 - CASSLASTYEQFF TGTGCCAGCAGTTTAGCGTCGACATATGAGCAGTTCTTC
TRBJ1-2 TRBD1 TRBV29-1 - CSVEGQGVGYTF TGCAGCGTGGAGGGACAGGGGGTTGGCTACACCTTC
TRBJ2-5 TRBD1 TRBV28 - CASSSQRGQGGETQYF TGTGCCAGCAGTTCTCAGAGGGGACAGGGAGGCGAGACCCAGTACTTC
TRBJ2-5 - TRBV20-1 - CSATEETQYF TGCAGTGCTACAGAAGAGACCCAGTACTTC
TRBJ2-2 TRBD1 TRBV7-2 once CASSLAGTGGYTGELFF TGTGCCAGCAGCTTAGCGGGGACAGGGGGGTACACCGGGGAGCTGTTTTTT
TRBJ2-5 TRBD1 TRBV7-8 - CASSLHPTGDRQETQYF TGTGCCAGCAGCTTACACCCGACAGGGGATAGGCAAGAGACCCAGTACTTC
TRBJ2-7 TRBD1 TRBV19 - CASSIFGQGTYEQYF TGTGCCAGTAGTATCTTCGGACAGGGTACCTACGAGCAGTACTTC
TRBJ2-3 TRBD2 TRBV29-1 once CSVWGGSSDTQYF TGCAGCGTTTGGGGGGGGAGTAGCGATACGCAGTATTTT
TRBJ1-6 TRBD1 TRBV28 - CASRSGTGSGSPLHF TGTGCCAGCAGATCCGGGACAGGTTCAGGTTCACCCCTCCACTTT
TRBJ2-2 TRBD1 TRBV27 few CASRSDRAGTGELFF TGTGCCAGCAGGTCGGACAGGGCCGGGACCGGGGAGCTGTTTTTT
TRBJ2-6 TRBD1 TRBV7-9 - CASSFGNTGQGSGANVLTF TGTGCCAGCAGCTTCGGTAATACGGGACAGGGCTCTGGGGCCAACGTCCTGACTTTC
TRBJ2-1 TRBD2 TRBV28 - CVAGFPYNEQFF TGTGTAGCGGGATTTCCTTACAATGAGCAGTTCTTC
TRBJ1-2 TRBD1 TRBV20-1 - CSASVLRDRGPNYGYTF TGCAGTGCTAGTGTCTTACGGGACAGGGGGCCGAACTATGGCTACACCTTC
TRBJ2-1 TRBD2 TRBV5-1 - CASSLEGLAGGPHEQFF TGCGCCAGCAGCTTGGAGGGACTAGCGGGAGGACCCCATGAGCAGTTCTTC
TRBJ1-5 - TRBV2 few CASSESVGHQPQHF TGTGCCAGCAGTGAATCGGTGGGCCACCAGCCCCAGCATTTT
TRBJ2-2 - TRBV6-6 - CASSLTGNTGELFF TGTGCCAGCAGTTTGACAGGAAACACCGGGGAGCTGTTTTTT
TRBJ2-2 - TRBV15 - CATSRDARRSTGELFF TGTGCCACCAGCAGAGATGCGCGGAGATCCACCGGGGAGCTGTTTTTT
TRBJ2-1 TRBD2 TRBV7-2 - CASSLSLAGGSNEQFF TGTGCCAGCAGCTTAAGCCTAGCGGGAGGGTCCAATGAGCAGTTCTTC
TRBJ2-7 - TRBV27 - CASSLWVGAEQYF TGTGCCAGCAGTTTGTGGGTTGGGGCCGAGCAGTACTTC
TRBJ2-7 - TRBV6-2/TRBV6-3 - CASSYRPSYEQYF TGTGCCAGCAGTTACCGTCCTTCCTACGAGCAGTACTTC
TRBJ1-2 TRBD1 TRBV30 - CAWSVRDRSYGYTF TGTGCCTGGAGTGTACGGGACAGGTCCTATGGCTACACCTTC
TRBJ1-2 - TRBV5-1 - CASSLNFFVGGYGYTF TGCGCCAGCAGCTTGAACTTTTTTGTTGGAGGCTATGGCTACACCTTC
TRBJ2-2 TRBD2 TRBV7-2 - CASSLVPGLDTGELFF TGTGCCAGCAGCTTAGTTCCGGGACTAGACACCGGGGAGCTGTTTTTT
TRBJ1-6 TRBD1 TRBV28 once CASSYPTGSSYNSPLHF TGTGCCAGCAGTTACCCGACAGGGAGCTCCTATAATTCACCCCTCCACTTT
TRBJ2-2 TRBD2 TRBV5-1 - CASSLGLAGTGELFF TGCGCCAGCAGCTTAGGACTAGCAGGGACCGGGGAGCTGTTTTTT
TRBJ2-7 TRBD1 TRBV29-1 - CSVDRGYEQYF TGCAGCGTTGACAGGGGGTACGAGCAGTACTTC
TRBJ1-1 - TRBV20-1 - CSASRVRGATTEAFF TGCAGTGCTAGTAGGGTCCGCGGGGCTACCACCGAAGCTTTCTTT
TRBJ1-2 - TRBV18 - CASSPPQQGPYGYTF TGTGCCAGCTCACCACCTCAGCAGGGGCCCTATGGCTACACCTTC
TRBJ2-3 TRBD1 TRBV23-1 - CASRRDRVRGSQYF TGCGCCAGCCGTCGGGACAGGGTACGCGGCTCGCAGTATTTT
TRBJ1-5 - TRBV6-6 few CASSDSINQPQHF TGTGCCAGCAGCGACAGTATCAATCAGCCCCAGCATTTT
TRBJ1-1 TRBD1 TRBV19 - CASSKTGYTEAFF TGTGCCAGTAGTAAGACAGGGTACACTGAAGCTTTCTTT
TRBJ2-3 TRBD1 TRBV19 - CASSIWDRGTDTQYF TGTGCCAGTAGTATTTGGGACAGGGGCACAGATACGCAGTATTTT
TRBJ1-5 TRBD1 TRBV19 - CASSRQGWDNQPQHF TGTGCCAGTAGTAGACAGGGTTGGGACAATCAGCCCCAGCATTTT
TRBJ2-7 - TRBV29-1 - CSVADGDYEQYF TGCAGCGTTGCGGACGGGGACTACGAGCAGTACTTC
TRBJ1-2 - TRBV27 few CASSPSWYGGYTF TGTGCCAGCAGTCCGTCCTGGTACGGTGGCTACACCTTC
TRBJ2-2 - TRBV5-1 - CASSLARDRGELFF TGCGCCAGCAGCTTGGCCCGGGATCGGGGGGAGCTGTTTTTT
TRBJ2-2 TRBD2 TRBV14 once CASSQATSGVGELFF TGTGCCAGCAGCCAAGCCACTAGCGGTGTCGGGGAGCTGTTTTTT
TRBJ2-1 TRBD1 TRBV19 - CASSMKIGTGIYNEQFF TGTGCCAGTAGTATGAAAATCGGGACAGGAATTTACAATGAGCAGTTCTTC
TRBJ1-2 - TRBV10-3 - CAISEREGRSGYTF TGTGCCATCAGTGAGAGGGAGGGGAGATCTGGCTACACCTTC
TRBJ2-7 TRBD1 TRBV5-1 - CASSYAGTGGYEQYF TGCGCCAGCAGCTATGCCGGGACAGGGGGCTACGAGCAGTACTTC